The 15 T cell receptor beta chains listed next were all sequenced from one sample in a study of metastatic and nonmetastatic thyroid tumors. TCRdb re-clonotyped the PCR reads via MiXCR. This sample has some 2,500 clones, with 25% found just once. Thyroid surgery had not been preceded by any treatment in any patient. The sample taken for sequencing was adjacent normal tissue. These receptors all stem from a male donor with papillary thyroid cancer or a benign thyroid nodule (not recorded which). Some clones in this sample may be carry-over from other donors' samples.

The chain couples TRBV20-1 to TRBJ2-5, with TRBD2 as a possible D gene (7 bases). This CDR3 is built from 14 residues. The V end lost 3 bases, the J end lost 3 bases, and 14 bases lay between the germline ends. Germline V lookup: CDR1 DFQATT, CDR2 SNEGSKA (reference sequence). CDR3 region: CSASVSGGEETQYF. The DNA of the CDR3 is TGCAGTGCTAGTGTGTCGGGGGGCGAAGAGACCCAGTACTTC.

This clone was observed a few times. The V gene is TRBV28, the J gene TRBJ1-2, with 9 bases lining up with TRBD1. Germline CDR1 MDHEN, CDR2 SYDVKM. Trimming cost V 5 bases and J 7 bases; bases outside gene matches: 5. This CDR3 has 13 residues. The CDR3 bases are TGTGCCAGCAGTGCCTACAGGGGGCTTGGCTACACCTTC. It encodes CASSAYRGLGYTF.

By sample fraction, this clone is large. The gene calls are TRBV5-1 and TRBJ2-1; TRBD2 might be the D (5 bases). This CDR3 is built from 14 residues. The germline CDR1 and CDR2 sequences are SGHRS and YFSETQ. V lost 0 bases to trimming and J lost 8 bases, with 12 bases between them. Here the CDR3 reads CASSLAGFTDEQFF. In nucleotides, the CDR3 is TGCGCCAGCAGCTTGGCGGGATTTACAGATGAGCAGTTCTTC.

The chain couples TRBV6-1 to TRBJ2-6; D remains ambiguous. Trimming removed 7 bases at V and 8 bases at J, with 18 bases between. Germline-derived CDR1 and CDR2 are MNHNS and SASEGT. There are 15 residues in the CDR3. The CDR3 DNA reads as TGTGCCAGCATGACATACCTCTCCGGTTCCAACGTCCTGACTTTC. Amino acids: CASMTYLSGSNVLTF.

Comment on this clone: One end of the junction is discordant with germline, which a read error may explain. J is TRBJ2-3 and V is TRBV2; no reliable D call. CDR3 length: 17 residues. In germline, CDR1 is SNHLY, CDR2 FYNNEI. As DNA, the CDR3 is TGTGCCAGCATGCAGGCCATAGGAGATTGGAGCACGGATAAGCAGTATTTT. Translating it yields CASMQAIGDWSTDKQYF.

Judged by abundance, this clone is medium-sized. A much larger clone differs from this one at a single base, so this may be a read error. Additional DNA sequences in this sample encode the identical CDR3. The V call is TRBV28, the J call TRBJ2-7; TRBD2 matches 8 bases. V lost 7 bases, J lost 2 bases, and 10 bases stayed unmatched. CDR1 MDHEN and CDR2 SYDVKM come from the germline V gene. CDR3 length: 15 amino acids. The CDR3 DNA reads TGTGCCAGCACCGGGGGGGCAGATTCTACCTACGAGCAGTACTTC. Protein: CASTGGADSTYEQYF.

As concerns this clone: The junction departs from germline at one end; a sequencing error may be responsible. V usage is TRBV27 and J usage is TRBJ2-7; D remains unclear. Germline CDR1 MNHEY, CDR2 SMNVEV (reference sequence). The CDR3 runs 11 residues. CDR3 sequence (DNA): TGTGCCGGCAGTTTAGGCCGCGAGAAGTACTTC. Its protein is CAGSLGREKYF.

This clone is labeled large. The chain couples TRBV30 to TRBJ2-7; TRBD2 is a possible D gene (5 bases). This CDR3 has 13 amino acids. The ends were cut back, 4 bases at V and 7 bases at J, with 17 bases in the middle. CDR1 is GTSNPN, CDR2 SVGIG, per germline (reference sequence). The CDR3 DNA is TGTGCCTGGAACGAGCTCGGGGTCAATGAGCAGTACTTC. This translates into CAWNELGVNEQYF. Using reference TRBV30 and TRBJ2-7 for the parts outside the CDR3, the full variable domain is SQTIHQWPATLVQPVGSPLSLECTVEGTSNPNLYWYRQAAGRGLQLLFYSVGIGQISSEVPQNLSASRPQDRQFILSSKKLLLSDSGFYLCAWNELGVNEQYFGPGTRLTVT.

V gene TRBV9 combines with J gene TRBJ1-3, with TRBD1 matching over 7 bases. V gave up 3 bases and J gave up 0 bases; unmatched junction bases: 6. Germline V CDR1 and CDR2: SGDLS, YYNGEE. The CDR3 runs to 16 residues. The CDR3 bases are TGTGCCAGCAGCGCCACAGGGGCGAGCTCTGGAAACACCATATATTTT. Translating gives CASSATGASSGNTIYF.

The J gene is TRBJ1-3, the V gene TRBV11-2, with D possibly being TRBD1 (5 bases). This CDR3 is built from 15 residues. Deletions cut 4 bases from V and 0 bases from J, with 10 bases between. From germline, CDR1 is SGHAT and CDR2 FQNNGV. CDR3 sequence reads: CASSSGTVSGNTIYF. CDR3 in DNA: TGTGCCAGCAGCTCAGGGACGGTCTCTGGAAACACCATATATTTT.

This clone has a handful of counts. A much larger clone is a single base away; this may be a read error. The CDR3 here is CASILNAGELFF. The CDR3 region has the DNA TGTGCCAGCATCTTAAACGCCGGGGAGCTGTTCTTT. The V call is TRBV6-1, the J call TRBJ2-2; D might be TRBD2 (5 bases). CDR1 and CDR2 from the germline V gene are MNHNS and SASEGT. CDR3 length: 12 amino acids.

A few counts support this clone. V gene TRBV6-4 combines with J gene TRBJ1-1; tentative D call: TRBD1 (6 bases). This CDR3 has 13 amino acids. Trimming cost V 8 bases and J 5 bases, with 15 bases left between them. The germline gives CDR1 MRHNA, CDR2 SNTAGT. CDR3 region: CASSLKGGTEAFF. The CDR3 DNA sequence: TGTGCCAGCTCCCTCAAGGGGGGTACTGAAGCTTTCTTT.

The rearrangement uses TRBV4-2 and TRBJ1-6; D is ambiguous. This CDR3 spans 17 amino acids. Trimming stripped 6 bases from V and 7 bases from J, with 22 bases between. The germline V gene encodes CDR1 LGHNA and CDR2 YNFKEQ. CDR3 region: CASSLHPVRSENSPLHF. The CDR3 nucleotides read TGTGCCAGCAGTCTCCATCCGGTCCGATCGGAGAATTCACCCCTCCACTTT.

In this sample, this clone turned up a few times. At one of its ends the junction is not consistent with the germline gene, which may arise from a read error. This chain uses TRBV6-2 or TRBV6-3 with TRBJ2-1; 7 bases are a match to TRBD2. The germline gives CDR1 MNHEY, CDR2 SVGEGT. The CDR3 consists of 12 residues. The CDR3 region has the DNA TGTGCCAGCAGTCCCATGCTAGCGGAAAAGATCTTC. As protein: CASSPMLAEKIF.

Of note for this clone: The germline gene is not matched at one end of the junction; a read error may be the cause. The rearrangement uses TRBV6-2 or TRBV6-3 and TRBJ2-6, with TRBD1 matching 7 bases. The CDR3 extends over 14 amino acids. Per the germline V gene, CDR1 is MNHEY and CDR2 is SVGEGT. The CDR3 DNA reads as TGTGTCAGCGGCACAGGGGCAGTGTCCAACGTCCTGACTTTC. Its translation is CVSGTGAVSNVLTF.